Each of the 5 T cell receptor beta chains below was sequenced from the same sample in a study of graft-versus-host responses after intestinal transplantation. Measured with immunoSEQ multiplex PCR; TCRdb has only the in-frame clones, and not every one. The sample shows 75,000 to 100,000 clones, 90% of them seen only once. Specimen: PBMCs, collected 450 to 460 days after intestinal transplant. The receptors come from a human patient who received an intestinal transplant, so some T cells may come from the graft donor.

This sequence joins TRBV5-4 and TRBJ1-3; the D is unclear. V lost 0 bases and J 0 bases, leaving 7 bases between the germline ends. The CDR3 contains 15 residues. The germline gives CDR1 SGHNT, CDR2 YYREEE (reference sequence). For the CDR3, the DNA is TGTGCCAGCAGCTTGGACAGCCTCTCTGGAAACACCATATATTTT. This translates into CASSLDSLSGNTIYF.

V and J are TRBV20-1 and TRBJ2-7; 7 bases map to TRBD1. The CDR3 spans 11 residues. V was clipped by 4 bases and J by 5 bases; unmatched bases: 2. CDR1 and CDR2 (germline): DFQATT, SNEGSKA (reference sequence). CDR3 residues: CSATTGNEQYF. The CDR3 nucleotides read TGCAGTGCTACGACAGGGAACGAGCAGTACTTC.

The J gene is TRBJ2-7, the V gene TRBV5-6, with unresolved D. V was shortened by 0 bases and J by 4 bases, with 5 bases between the two germline ends. The CDR3 is 12 amino acids. CDR1 and CDR2 (germline): SGHDT, YYEEEE. This CDR3 reads CASSLAAYEQYF. For the CDR3, the DNA is TGTGCCAGCAGCTTGGCAGCTTACGAGCAGTACTTC. Using reference TRBV5-6 and TRBJ2-7 for the parts outside the CDR3, the full variable domain is DAGVTQSPTHLIKTRGQQVTLRCSPKSGHDTVSWYQQALGQGPQFIFQYYEEEERQRGNFPDRFSGHQFPNYSSELNVNALLLGDSALYLCASSLAAYEQYFGPGTRLTVT.

V usage is TRBV7-2 and J usage is TRBJ1-1; D is uncertain. The CDR3 has 15 residues. V lost 1 base to trimming and J lost 0 bases, with 9 bases between them. The germline gives CDR1 SGHTA, CDR2 FQGNSA. CDR3 nucleotides: TGTGCCAGCAGCTTAGATGGGTCCCTGAACACTGAAGCTTTCTTT. As protein: CASSLDGSLNTEAFF.

The chain has TRBV5-1 and TRBJ1-2, with a possible D match to TRBD1 (6 bases). This CDR3 is built from 14 residues. The V gene's germline CDR1 is SGHRS and CDR2 YFSETQ. Trimming stripped 5 bases from V and 0 bases from J, with 11 bases between. The CDR3 loop reads CASRVDSSNYGYTF. The CDR3 DNA sequence: TGCGCCAGCAGGGTGGACAGTTCTAACTATGGCTACACCTTC. The entire variable domain, with the rest obtained from reference TRBV5-1 and TRBJ1-2, is as follows: KAGVTQTPRYLIKTRGQQVTLSCSPISGHRSVSWYQQTPGQGLQFLFEYFSETQRNKGNFPGRFSGRQFSNSRSEMNVSTLELGDSALYLCASRVDSSNYGYTFGSGTRLTVV.